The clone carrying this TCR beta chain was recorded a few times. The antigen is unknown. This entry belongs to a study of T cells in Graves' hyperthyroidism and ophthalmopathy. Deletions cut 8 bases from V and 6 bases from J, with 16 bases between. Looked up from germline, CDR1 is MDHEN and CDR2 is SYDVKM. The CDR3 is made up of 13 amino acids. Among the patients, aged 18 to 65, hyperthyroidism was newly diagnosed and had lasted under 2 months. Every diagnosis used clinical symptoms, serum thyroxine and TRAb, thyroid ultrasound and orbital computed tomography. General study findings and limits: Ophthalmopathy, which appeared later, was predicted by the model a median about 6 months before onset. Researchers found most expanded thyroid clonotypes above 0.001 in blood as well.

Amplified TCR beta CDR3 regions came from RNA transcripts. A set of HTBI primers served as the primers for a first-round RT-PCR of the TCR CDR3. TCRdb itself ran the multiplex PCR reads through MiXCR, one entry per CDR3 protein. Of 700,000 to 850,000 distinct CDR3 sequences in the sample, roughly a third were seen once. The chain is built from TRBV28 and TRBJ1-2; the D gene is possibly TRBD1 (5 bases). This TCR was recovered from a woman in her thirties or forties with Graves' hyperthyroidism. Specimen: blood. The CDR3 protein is CASYLSGGNGYTF. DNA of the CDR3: TGTGCCAGCTACCTTTCGGGGGGGAATGGCTACACCTTC.